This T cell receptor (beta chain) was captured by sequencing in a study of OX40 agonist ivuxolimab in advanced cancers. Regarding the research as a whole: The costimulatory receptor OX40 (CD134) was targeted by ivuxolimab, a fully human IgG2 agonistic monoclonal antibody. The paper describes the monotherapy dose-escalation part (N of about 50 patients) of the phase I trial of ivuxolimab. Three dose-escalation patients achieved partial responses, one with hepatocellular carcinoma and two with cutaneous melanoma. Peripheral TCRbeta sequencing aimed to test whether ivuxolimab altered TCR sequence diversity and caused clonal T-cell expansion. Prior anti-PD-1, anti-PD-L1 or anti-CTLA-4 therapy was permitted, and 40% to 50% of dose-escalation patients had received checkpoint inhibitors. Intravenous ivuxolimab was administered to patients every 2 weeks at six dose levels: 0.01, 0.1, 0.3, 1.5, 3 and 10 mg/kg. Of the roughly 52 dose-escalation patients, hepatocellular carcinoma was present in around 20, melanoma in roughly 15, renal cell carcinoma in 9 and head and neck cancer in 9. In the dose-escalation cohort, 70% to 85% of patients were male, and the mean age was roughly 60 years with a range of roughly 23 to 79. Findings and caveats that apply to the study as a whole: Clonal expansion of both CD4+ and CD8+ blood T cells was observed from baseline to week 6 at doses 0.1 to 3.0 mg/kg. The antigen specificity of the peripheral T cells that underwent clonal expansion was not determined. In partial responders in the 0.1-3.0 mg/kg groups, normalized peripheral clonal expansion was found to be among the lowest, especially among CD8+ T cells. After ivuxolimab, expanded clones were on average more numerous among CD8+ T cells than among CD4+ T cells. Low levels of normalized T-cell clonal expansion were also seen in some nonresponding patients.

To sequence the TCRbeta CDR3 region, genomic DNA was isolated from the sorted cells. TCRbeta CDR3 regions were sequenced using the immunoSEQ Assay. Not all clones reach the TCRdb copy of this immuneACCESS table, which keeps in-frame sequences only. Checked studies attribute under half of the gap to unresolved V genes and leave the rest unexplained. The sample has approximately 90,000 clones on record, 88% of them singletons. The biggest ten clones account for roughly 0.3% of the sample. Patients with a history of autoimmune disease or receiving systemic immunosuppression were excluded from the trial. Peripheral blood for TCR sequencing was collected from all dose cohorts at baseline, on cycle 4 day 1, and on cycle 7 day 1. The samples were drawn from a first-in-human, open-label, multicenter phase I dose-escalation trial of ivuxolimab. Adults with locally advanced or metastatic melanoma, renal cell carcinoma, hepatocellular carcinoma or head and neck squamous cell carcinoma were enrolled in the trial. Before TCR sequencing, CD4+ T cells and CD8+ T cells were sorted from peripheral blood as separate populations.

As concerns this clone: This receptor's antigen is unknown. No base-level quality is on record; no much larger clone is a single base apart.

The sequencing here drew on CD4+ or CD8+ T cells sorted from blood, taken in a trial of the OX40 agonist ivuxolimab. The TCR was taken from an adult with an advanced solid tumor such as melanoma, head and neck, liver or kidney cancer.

At the DNA level, the sequence is TGTGCCACCAGCAGAGATCAGGGGGCTAATGAGCAGTTCTTC. Its protein product is CATSRDQGANEQFF. The sequence joins TRBV15 to TRBJ2-1, and 8 bases in between align with TRBD1. CDR1 is given as LNHNV and CDR2 as YYDKDF, both from the germline V gene (reference sequence). V ends up 0 bases short and J 7 bases short, with an unmatched junction base count of 2. The CDR3, cysteine through phenylalanine, is 14 amino acids long. CDR3 DNA is the only sequence kept; it has 42 bases, read in frame from the first base.